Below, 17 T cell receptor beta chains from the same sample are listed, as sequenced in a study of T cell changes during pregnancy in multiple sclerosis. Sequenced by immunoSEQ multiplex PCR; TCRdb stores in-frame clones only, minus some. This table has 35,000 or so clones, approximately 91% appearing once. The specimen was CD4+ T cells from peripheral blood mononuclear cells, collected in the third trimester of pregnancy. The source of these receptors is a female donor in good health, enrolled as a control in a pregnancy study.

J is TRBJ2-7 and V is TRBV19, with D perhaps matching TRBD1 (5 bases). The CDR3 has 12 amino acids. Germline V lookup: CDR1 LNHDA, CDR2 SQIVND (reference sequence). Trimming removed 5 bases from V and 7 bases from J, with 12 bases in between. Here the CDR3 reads CASSQGLGEQYF. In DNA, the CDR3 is TGTGCCAGTAGTCAGGGTCTGGGTGAGCAGTACTTC. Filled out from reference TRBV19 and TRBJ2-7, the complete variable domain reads DGGITQSPKYLFRKEGQNVTLSCEQNLNHDAMYWYRQDPGQGLRLIYYSQIVNDFQKGDIAEGYSVSREKKESFPLTVTSAQKNPTAFYLCASSQGLGEQYFGPGTRLTVT.

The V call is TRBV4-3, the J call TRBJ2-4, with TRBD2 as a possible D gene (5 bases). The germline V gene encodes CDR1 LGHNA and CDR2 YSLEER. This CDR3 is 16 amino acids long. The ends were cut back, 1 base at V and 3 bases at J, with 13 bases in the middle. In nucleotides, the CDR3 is TGCGCCAGCAGCCAAGCCCCCGGGAAGGACAAAAACATTCAGTACTTC. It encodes CASSQAPGKDKNIQYF.

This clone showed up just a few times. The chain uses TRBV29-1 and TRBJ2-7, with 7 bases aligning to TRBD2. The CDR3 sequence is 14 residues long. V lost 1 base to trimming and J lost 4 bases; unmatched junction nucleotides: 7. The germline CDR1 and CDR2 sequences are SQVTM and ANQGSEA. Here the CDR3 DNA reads TGCAGCGTTGAAGTCGCGGGAGTTAATTACGAGCAGTACTTC. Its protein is CSVEVAGVNYEQYF.

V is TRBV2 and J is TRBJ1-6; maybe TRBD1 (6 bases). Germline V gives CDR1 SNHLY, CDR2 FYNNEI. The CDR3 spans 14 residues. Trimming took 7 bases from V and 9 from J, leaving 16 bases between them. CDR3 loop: CASKNRVESSPLHF. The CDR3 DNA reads TGTGCCAGCAAGAACAGGGTGGAGAGTTCACCCCTCCACTTT. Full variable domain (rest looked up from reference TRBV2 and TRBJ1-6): EPEVTQTPSHQVTQMGQEVILRCVPISNHLYFYWYRQILGQKVEFLVSFYNNEISEKSEIFDDQFSVERPDGSNFTLKIRSTKLEDSAMYFCASKNRVESSPLHFGNGTRLTVT.

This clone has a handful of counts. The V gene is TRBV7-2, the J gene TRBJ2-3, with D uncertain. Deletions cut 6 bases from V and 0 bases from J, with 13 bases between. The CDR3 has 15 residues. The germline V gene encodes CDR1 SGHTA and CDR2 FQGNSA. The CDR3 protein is CASSRSGHSTDTQYF. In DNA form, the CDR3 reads TGTGCCAGCAGTCGGTCAGGTCATAGCACAGATACGCAGTATTTT.

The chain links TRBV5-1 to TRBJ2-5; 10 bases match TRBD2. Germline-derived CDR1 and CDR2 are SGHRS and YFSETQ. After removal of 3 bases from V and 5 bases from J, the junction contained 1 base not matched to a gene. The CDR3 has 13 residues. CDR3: CASSWTSGETQYF. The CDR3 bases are TGCGCCAGCAGCTGGACTAGCGGCGAGACCCAGTACTTC.

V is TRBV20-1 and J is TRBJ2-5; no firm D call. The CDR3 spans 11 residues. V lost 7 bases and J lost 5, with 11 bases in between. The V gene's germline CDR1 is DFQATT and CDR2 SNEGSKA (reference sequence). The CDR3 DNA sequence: TGCAGTGTATCCCCCAGGGAGACCCAGTACTTC. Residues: CSVSPRETQYF.

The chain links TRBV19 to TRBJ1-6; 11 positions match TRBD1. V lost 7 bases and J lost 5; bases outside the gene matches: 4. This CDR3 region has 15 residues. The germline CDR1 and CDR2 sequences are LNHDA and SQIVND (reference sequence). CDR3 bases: TGTGCCAGTAAGGGACAGGGGGAAAATAATTCACCCCTCCACTTT. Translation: CASKGQGENNSPLHF. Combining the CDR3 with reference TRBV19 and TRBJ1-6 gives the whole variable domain DGGITQSPKYLFRKEGQNVTLSCEQNLNHDAMYWYRQDPGQGLRLIYYSQIVNDFQKGDIAEGYSVSREKKESFPLTVTSAQKNPTAFYLCASKGQGENNSPLHFGNGTRLTVT.

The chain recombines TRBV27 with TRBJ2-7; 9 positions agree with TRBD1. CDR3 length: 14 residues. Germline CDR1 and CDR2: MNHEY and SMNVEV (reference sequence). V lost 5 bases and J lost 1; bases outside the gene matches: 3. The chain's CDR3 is CASSPDRGSYEQYF. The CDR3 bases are TGTGCCAGCAGTCCCGACAGGGGGTCCTACGAGCAGTACTTC.

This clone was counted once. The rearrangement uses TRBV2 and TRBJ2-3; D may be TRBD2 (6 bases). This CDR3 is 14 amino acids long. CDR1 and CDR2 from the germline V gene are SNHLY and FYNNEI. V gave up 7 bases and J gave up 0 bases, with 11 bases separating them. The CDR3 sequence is CASTPRGSTDTQYF. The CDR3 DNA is TGTGCCAGCACCCCCCGGGGGAGCACAGATACGCAGTATTTT.

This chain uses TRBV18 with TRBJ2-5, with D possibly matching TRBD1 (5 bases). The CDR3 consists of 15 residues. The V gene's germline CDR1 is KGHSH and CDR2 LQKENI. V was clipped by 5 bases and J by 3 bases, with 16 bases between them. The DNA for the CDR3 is TGTGCCAGCTCATTCCGACAGAACTCTAAAGAGACCCAGTACTTC. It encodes CASSFRQNSKETQYF.

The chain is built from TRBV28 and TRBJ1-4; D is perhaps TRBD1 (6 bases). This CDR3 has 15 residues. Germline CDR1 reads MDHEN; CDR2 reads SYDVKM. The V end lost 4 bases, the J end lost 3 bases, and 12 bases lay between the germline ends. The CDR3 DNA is TGTGCCAGCAGTTGGACTAGGGGGGCTAATGAAAAACTGTTTTTT. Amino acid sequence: CASSWTRGANEKLFF.

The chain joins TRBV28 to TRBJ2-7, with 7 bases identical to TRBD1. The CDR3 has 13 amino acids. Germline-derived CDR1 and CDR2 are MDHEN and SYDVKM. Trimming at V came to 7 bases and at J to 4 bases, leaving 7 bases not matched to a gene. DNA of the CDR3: TGTGCCAGCAAGGCGCAGGGGGTTTACGAGCAGTACTTC. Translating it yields CASKAQGVYEQYF.

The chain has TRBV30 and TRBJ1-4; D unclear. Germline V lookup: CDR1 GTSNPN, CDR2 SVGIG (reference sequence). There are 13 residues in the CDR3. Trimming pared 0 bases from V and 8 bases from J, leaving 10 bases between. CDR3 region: CAWSVKGREKLFF. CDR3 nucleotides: TGTGCCTGGAGTGTTAAAGGGAGAGAAAAACTGTTTTTT.

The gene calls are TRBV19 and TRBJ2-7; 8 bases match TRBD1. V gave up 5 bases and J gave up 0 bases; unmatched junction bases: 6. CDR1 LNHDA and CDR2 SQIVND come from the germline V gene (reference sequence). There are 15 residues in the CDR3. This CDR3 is CASSGGQASSYEQYF. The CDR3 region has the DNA TGTGCCAGTAGTGGGGGACAGGCGAGCTCCTACGAGCAGTACTTC.

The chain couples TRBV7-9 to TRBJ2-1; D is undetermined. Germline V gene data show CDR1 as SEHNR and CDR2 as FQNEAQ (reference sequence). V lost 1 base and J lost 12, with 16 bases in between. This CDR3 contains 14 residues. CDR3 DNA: TGTGCCAGCAGCTTAGGCAATTTTCCCACCGGGCAGTTCTTC. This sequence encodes CASSLGNFPTGQFF.

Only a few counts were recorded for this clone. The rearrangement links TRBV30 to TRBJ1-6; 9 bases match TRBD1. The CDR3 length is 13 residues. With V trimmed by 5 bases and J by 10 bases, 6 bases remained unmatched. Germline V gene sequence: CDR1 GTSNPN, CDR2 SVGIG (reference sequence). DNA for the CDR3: TGTGCCTGGGGGACAGGGAGAGGATCACCCCTCCACTTT. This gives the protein CAWGTGRGSPLHF.